These T cell receptor beta chains were read from a single sample in a study of blood T cell repertoires in COVID-19. Produced via immunoSEQ multiplex PCR; TCRdb's table is partial and in-frame only. The sample has roughly 190,000 clones; approximately 92% are singletons. Sequencing was performed on peripheral blood. These receptors all come from a man aged 50-59 years with acute or convalescent COVID-19. CDR3s include the opening cysteine and the closing phenylalanine or tryptophan. A D gene is named only where the DNA matches it firmly. Some rows mark clone size as missing; the rest say once, few, many or name a class of expanded clone.

V gene	clone size	D gene	J gene	CDR3 protein	CDR3 DNA
TRBV2	.	.	TRBJ2-1	CASSLSDEQFF	TGTGCCAGCAGCCTTAGCGATGAGCAGTTCTTC
TRBV7-6	.	.	TRBJ1-1	CASSVGVVGANTEAFF	TGTGCCAGCAGCGTCGGGGTAGTGGGCGCGAACACTGAAGCTTTCTTT
TRBV2	.	.	TRBJ2-5	CASSIQGLETQYF	TGTGCCAGCAGTATACAGGGTCTGGAGACCCAGTACTTC
TRBV19	.	.	TRBJ1-1	CASSTKMVRGLAYGNTEAFF	TGTGCCAGTAGTACCAAAATGGTGAGGGGGTTGGCGTATGGGAACACTGAAGCTTTCTTT
TRBV30	.	.	TRBJ2-3	CAWRRGSTDTQYF	TGTGCCTGGAGAAGGGGCAGCACAGATACGCAGTATTTT
TRBV13	once	.	TRBJ2-1	CASSFGLGVYNEQFF	TGTGCCAGCAGCTTTGGGCTAGGGGTTTACAATGAGCAGTTCTTC
TRBV19	.	.	TRBJ1-4	CASSQDNEKLFF	TGTGCCAGTAGTCAGGATAATGAAAAACTGTTTTTT
TRBV9	.	.	TRBJ1-6	CASSVVGEGNSPLHF	TGTGCCAGCAGCGTAGTGGGAGAGGGTAATTCACCCCTCCACTTT
TRBV6-6	.	TRBD1	TRBJ1-2	CASSYPDRVAGYTF	TGTGCCAGCAGTTACCCCGACAGGGTGGCCGGCTACACCTTC
TRBV9	.	.	TRBJ1-1	CASSVRQNTEAFF	TGTGCCAGCAGCGTTCGACAAAACACTGAAGCTTTCTTT
TRBV7-9	.	.	TRBJ2-2	CASSLGWGTSGTGELFF	TGTGCCAGCAGCTTAGGGTGGGGCACCTCGGGCACCGGGGAGCTGTTTTTT
TRBV5-8	.	.	TRBJ2-1	CASSLEGASYNEQFF	TGTGCCAGCAGCTTGGAAGGGGCTTCCTACAATGAGCAGTTCTTC
TRBV10-1	.	.	TRBJ2-7	CASSEGGIGEQYF	TGCGCCAGCAGTGAAGGAGGGATCGGCGAGCAGTACTTC
TRBV2	.	TRBD2	TRBJ2-1	CASSGIGTSGRAYNEQFF	TGTGCCAGCAGTGGGATTGGGACTAGCGGGAGGGCCTACAATGAGCAGTTCTTC
TRBV14	.	.	TRBJ2-5	CASSRQGGQETQYF	TGTGCCAGCAGCCGACAGGGAGGTCAAGAGACCCAGTACTTC
TRBV3-1/TRBV3-2	once	TRBD2	TRBJ2-1	CASSQGLVSGNEQFF	TGTGCCAGCAGCCAGGGACTAGTTTCGGGCAATGAGCAGTTCTTC
TRBV11-2	once	.	TRBJ2-1	CASSLEAEGNEQFF	TGTGCCAGCAGCTTAGAGGCAGAGGGTAATGAGCAGTTCTTC
TRBV7-2	once	TRBD2	TRBJ2-7	CASSSVGGRHEQYF	TGTGCCAGCAGCTCCGTGGGAGGGCGTCACGAGCAGTACTTC
TRBV5-8	.	.	TRBJ1-1	CASSLSPGNTEAFF	TGTGCCAGCAGCTTGTCCCCAGGGAACACTGAAGCTTTCTTT
TRBV11-2	.	.	TRBJ2-5	CASSLSASPGETQYF	TGTGCCAGCAGCTTATCCGCTAGCCCGGGAGAGACCCAGTACTTC
TRBV24-1	.	.	TRBJ1-5	CATSDFTAQPQHF	TGTGCCACCAGTGATTTTACAGCTCAGCCCCAGCATTTT
TRBV10-2	.	TRBD1	TRBJ1-6	CASSESPGGLYNSPLHF	TGCGCCAGCAGTGAGTCCCCAGGGGGCCTCTATAATTCACCCCTCCACTTT
TRBV4-2	.	.	TRBJ1-3	CASSTAGIGNTIYF	TGTGCCAGCAGCACCGCCGGGATCGGAAACACCATATATTTT
TRBV6-7	.	TRBD1	TRBJ1-5	CARDRGGNQPQHF	TGTGCCCGGGACAGGGGTGGCAATCAGCCCCAGCATTTT
TRBV5-5	.	.	TRBJ2-3	CASSGGDRLTDTQYF	TGTGCCAGCAGCGGGGGTGACAGGCTCACAGATACGCAGTATTTT
TRBV27	.	.	TRBJ1-2	CASSPQERIYGYTF	TGTGCCAGCAGCCCACAGGAGAGAATCTATGGCTACACCTTC
TRBV10-3	.	TRBD1	TRBJ2-3	CAIRTGQGTDTQYF	TGTGCCATCAGGACGGGACAGGGCACAGATACGCAGTATTTT
TRBV7-8	once	.	TRBJ2-5	CASSLRSEGTQYF	TGTGCCAGCAGCTTACGGTCGGAGGGGACCCAGTACTTC
TRBV19	.	.	TRBJ2-5	CASSAGAGRETQYF	TGTGCCAGTAGTGCCGGTGCAGGGCGCGAGACCCAGTACTTC
TRBV7-8	.	TRBD2	TRBJ2-1	CASSLGTSGSLYNEQFF	TGTGCCAGCAGCCTAGGGACTAGCGGGAGTCTTTACAATGAGCAGTTCTTC